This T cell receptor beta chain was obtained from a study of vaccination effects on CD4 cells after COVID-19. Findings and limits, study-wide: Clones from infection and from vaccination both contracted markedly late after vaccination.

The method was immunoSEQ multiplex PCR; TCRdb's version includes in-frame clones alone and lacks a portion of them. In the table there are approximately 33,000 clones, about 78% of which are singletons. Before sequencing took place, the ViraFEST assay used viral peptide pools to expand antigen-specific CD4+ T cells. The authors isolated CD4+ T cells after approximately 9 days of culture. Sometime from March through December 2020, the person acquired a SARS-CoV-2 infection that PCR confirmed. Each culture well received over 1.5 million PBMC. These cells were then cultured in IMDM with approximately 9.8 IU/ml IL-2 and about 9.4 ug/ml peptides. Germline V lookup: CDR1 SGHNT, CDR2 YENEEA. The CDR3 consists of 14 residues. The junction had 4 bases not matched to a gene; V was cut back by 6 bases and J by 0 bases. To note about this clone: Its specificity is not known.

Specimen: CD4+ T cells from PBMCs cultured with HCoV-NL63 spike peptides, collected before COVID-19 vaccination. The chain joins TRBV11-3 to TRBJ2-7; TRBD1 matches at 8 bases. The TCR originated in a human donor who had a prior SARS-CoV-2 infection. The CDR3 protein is CASRRQGSSYEQYF. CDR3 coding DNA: TGTGCCAGCAGGAGACAGGGGAGCTCCTACGAGCAGTACTTC.